This is a list of T cell receptor beta chains from one sample in a study of CD8 T cells in Susac syndrome. MiXCR, run by TCRdb on the immunoSEQ multiplex PCR reads, gives a single entry per CDR3 protein. The table lists about 190,000 distinct CDR3 sequences, over 75% of them singletons, with over 0.075% in the top ten. The sequencing input was CD4+ T cells from PBMCs. These receptors all come from a human donor with Susac syndrome. CDR3s include the opening cysteine and the closing phenylalanine or tryptophan. Each record gives: J gene, V gene, clone size, D gene, CDR3 protein, CDR3 DNA. A D gene is named only where the DNA matches it firmly. Part of the rows lack a size; the others show once, few, many or a class for expanded clones.

j_gene: TRBJ1-2
v_gene: TRBV29-1
abundance: -
d_gene: -
CDR3aa: CSVQARAWGYTF
CDR3nt: TGCAGCGTTCAAGCCAGGGCGTGGGGCTACACCTTC

j_gene: TRBJ1-1
v_gene: TRBV7-3
abundance: -
d_gene: TRBD1
CDR3aa: CASSSGAGQGAFF
CDR3nt: TGTGCCAGCAGCTCCGGAGCGGGACAGGGGGCTTTCTTT

j_gene: TRBJ1-5
v_gene: TRBV12-3/TRBV12-4
abundance: -
d_gene: -
CDR3aa: CASSPSGVQPQHF
CDR3nt: TGTGCCAGCAGCCCCTCGGGGGTCCAGCCCCAGCATTTT

j_gene: TRBJ2-3
v_gene: TRBV29-1
abundance: -
d_gene: TRBD2
CDR3aa: CSVAGTSGADTQYF
CDR3nt: TGCAGCGTCGCCGGGACTAGCGGGGCAGATACGCAGTATTTT

j_gene: TRBJ2-5
v_gene: TRBV6-1
abundance: once
d_gene: -
CDR3aa: CASSGTYQETQYF
CDR3nt: TGTGCCAGCAGTGGGACTTATCAAGAGACCCAGTACTTC

j_gene: TRBJ1-1
v_gene: TRBV29-1
abundance: -
d_gene: -
CDR3aa: CSVDRDLNTEAFF
CDR3nt: TGCAGCGTTGACAGGGATCTGAACACTGAAGCTTTCTTT

j_gene: TRBJ2-7
v_gene: TRBV5-1
abundance: -
d_gene: TRBD2
CDR3aa: CASSLDLPSGAYEQYF
CDR3nt: TGCGCCAGCAGCTTGGACTTGCCTAGCGGCGCCTACGAGCAGTACTTC

j_gene: TRBJ2-1
v_gene: TRBV7-9
abundance: -
d_gene: TRBD2
CDR3aa: CASSLWSGNSYNEQFF
CDR3nt: TGTGCCAGCAGCTTATGGAGCGGGAATTCCTACAATGAGCAGTTCTTC

j_gene: TRBJ1-5
v_gene: TRBV5-6
abundance: -
d_gene: TRBD1
CDR3aa: CASSEGTGAQPQHF
CDR3nt: TGTGCCAGCAGCGAAGGGACAGGGGCTCAGCCCCAGCATTTT

j_gene: TRBJ2-5
v_gene: TRBV2
abundance: once
d_gene: TRBD2
CDR3aa: CASRFRTSGPGYQETQYF
CDR3nt: TGTGCCAGCAGATTTAGGACTAGCGGGCCTGGATACCAAGAGACCCAGTACTTC

j_gene: TRBJ2-1
v_gene: TRBV5-1
abundance: -
d_gene: -
CDR3aa: CASSILAGSYNEQFF
CDR3nt: TGCGCCAGCAGCATACTCGCGGGCTCCTACAATGAGCAGTTCTTC

j_gene: TRBJ1-1
v_gene: TRBV13
abundance: -
d_gene: -
CDR3aa: CASSLAPDTYTEAFF
CDR3nt: TGTGCCAGCAGCTTAGCCCCGGACACTTACACTGAAGCTTTCTTT

j_gene: TRBJ1-6
v_gene: TRBV20-1
abundance: -
d_gene: TRBD1
CDR3aa: CSAPTDRGNSPLHF
CDR3nt: TGCAGTGCTCCCACGGACAGGGGGAATTCACCCCTCCACTTT

j_gene: TRBJ2-2
v_gene: TRBV12-3/TRBV12-4
abundance: few
d_gene: -
CDR3aa: CASSRNTGELFF
CDR3nt: TGTGCCAGCAGTCGGAATACCGGGGAGCTGTTTTTT

j_gene: TRBJ1-5
v_gene: TRBV15
abundance: -
d_gene: TRBD1
CDR3aa: CATSRPDRVFEPQHF
CDR3nt: TGTGCCACCAGCAGGCCAGACAGGGTGTTCGAGCCCCAGCATTTT

j_gene: TRBJ2-7
v_gene: TRBV5-1
abundance: -
d_gene: TRBD2
CDR3aa: CASRRLAGANEQYF
CDR3nt: TGCGCCAGCCGTAGACTAGCGGGAGCGAACGAGCAGTACTTC

j_gene: TRBJ2-7
v_gene: TRBV5-4
abundance: -
d_gene: TRBD1
CDR3aa: CASSHVRTGREQYF
CDR3nt: TGTGCCAGCAGCCACGTACGGACAGGGCGCGAGCAGTACTTC

j_gene: TRBJ2-1
v_gene: TRBV25-1
abundance: -
d_gene: TRBD2
CDR3aa: CASSEIFRAGAPYNEQFF
CDR3nt: TGTGCCAGCAGTGAAATTTTTAGAGCGGGGGCCCCCTACAATGAGCAGTTCTTC

j_gene: TRBJ2-2
v_gene: TRBV9
abundance: -
d_gene: TRBD1
CDR3aa: CASSRGQGKTGELFF
CDR3nt: TGTGCCAGCAGCCGCGGACAGGGTAAAACCGGGGAGCTGTTTTTT

j_gene: TRBJ2-7
v_gene: TRBV7-6
abundance: -
d_gene: TRBD2
CDR3aa: CASSPSGLAGGNEQYF
CDR3nt: TGTGCCAGCAGCCCTAGCGGACTAGCGGGAGGCAACGAGCAGTACTTC

j_gene: TRBJ1-4
v_gene: TRBV9
abundance: -
d_gene: TRBD1
CDR3aa: CASSRSGTGIEKLFF
CDR3nt: TGTGCCAGCAGCAGATCCGGGACAGGGATTGAAAAACTGTTTTTT

j_gene: TRBJ2-3
v_gene: TRBV3-1
abundance: -
d_gene: -
CDR3aa: CASSQGRGADTQYF
CDR3nt: TGTGCCAGCAGCCAAGGGCGGGGCGCAGATACGCAGTATTTT

j_gene: TRBJ2-7
v_gene: TRBV5-6
abundance: -
d_gene: TRBD2
CDR3aa: CASSLLAGGPWMSSYEQYF
CDR3nt: TGTGCCAGCAGCTTGTTAGCGGGAGGGCCATGGATGAGCTCCTACGAGCAGTACTTC

j_gene: TRBJ2-2
v_gene: TRBV27
abundance: -
d_gene: -
CDR3aa: CASSLWGRDTGELFF
CDR3nt: TGTGCCAGCAGTTTATGGGGCAGGGACACCGGGGAGCTGTTTTTT

j_gene: TRBJ2-1
v_gene: TRBV5-6
abundance: -
d_gene: -
CDR3aa: CASSLTRTTGGVDEQFF
CDR3nt: TGTGCCAGCAGCTTGACTCGGACTACCGGAGGGGTCGATGAGCAGTTCTTC

j_gene: TRBJ2-7
v_gene: TRBV27
abundance: -
d_gene: TRBD1
CDR3aa: CASSSQGDNNEQYF
CDR3nt: TGTGCCAGCAGTTCACAGGGGGACAATAACGAGCAGTACTTC

j_gene: TRBJ2-7
v_gene: TRBV5-1
abundance: -
d_gene: TRBD1
CDR3aa: CASSFRRTGTGLYEQYF
CDR3nt: TGCGCCAGCAGCTTTCGAAGGACCGGGACAGGGCTCTACGAGCAGTACTTC

j_gene: TRBJ2-1
v_gene: TRBV2
abundance: -
d_gene: -
CDR3aa: CASSEALQGEEQFF
CDR3nt: TGTGCCAGCAGTGAAGCGCTCCAGGGAGAAGAGCAGTTCTTC

j_gene: TRBJ2-4
v_gene: TRBV7-9
abundance: -
d_gene: -
CDR3aa: CASSFGAWDIQYF
CDR3nt: TGTGCCAGCAGCTTCGGGGCGTGGGACATTCAGTACTTC

j_gene: TRBJ1-1
v_gene: TRBV11-2
abundance: -
d_gene: TRBD1
CDR3aa: CASTRGYGGAEAFF
CDR3nt: TGTGCCAGCACCAGGGGGTATGGAGGCGCTGAAGCTTTCTTT

j_gene: TRBJ1-1
v_gene: TRBV20-1
abundance: once
d_gene: -
CDR3aa: CSATLETANEAFF
CDR3nt: TGCAGTGCTACTCTCGAGACAGCAAATGAAGCTTTCTTT

j_gene: TRBJ2-3
v_gene: TRBV18
abundance: -
d_gene: -
CDR3aa: CASSPQTDRTDTQYF
CDR3nt: TGTGCCAGCTCACCCCAAACGGACAGAACAGATACGCAGTATTTT

j_gene: TRBJ2-7
v_gene: TRBV7-8
abundance: -
d_gene: TRBD2
CDR3aa: CASSLVTSGGSYEQYF
CDR3nt: TGTGCCAGCAGCTTAGTGACTAGCGGGGGTTCCTACGAGCAGTACTTC

j_gene: TRBJ2-5
v_gene: TRBV5-4
abundance: once
d_gene: TRBD1
CDR3aa: CASTWTGQETQYF
CDR3nt: TGTGCCAGCACCTGGACAGGTCAAGAGACCCAGTACTTC

j_gene: TRBJ2-3
v_gene: TRBV4-2
abundance: -
d_gene: TRBD1
CDR3aa: CASSQEGTGGLPDTQYF
CDR3nt: TGTGCCAGCAGCCAAGAAGGGACAGGGGGTCTTCCAGATACGCAGTATTTT